The T cell receptor beta chain under discussion was sequenced for a study of blood T cell repertoires in COVID-19. On the study more broadly: The study drew acute and convalescent COVID-19 samples from the United States, Italy and Spain. In each case, the material was cDNA or gDNA derived from T cells, B-cell-depleted T cells, or PBMCs.

This CDR3 comprises 15 residues. V was clipped by 4 bases and J by 1 base, with 13 bases between them. CDR1 and CDR2 (germline): PRHDT, FYEKMQ (reference sequence). In the authors' workflow: Cell counts per sample came from amplifying reference gene primers. Produced via immunoSEQ multiplex PCR; TCRdb's table is partial and in-frame only. V and J calls and clone size follow that table, whereas D and trimming were derived from the DNA. The sample yields under 100,000 clones, 81% seen once. Sequences were obtained from peripheral blood. The chain employs TRBV13 and TRBJ2-5, with D possibly being TRBD1 (5 bases). The source is a man of 80 years or more with active or convalescent COVID-19. The CDR3 region has the DNA TGTGCCAGCAGCTACCGAACAGGTTTCCAAGAGACCCAGTACTTC. The encoded protein is CASSYRTGFQETQYF. Complete variable domain (other parts from reference TRBV13 and TRBJ2-5): AAGVIQSPRHLIKEKRETATLKCYPIPRHDTVYWYQQGPGQDPQFLISFYEKMQSDKGSIPDRFSAQQFSDYHSELNMSSLELGDSALYFCASSYRTGFQETQYFGPGTRLLVL.